Following are 14 T cell receptor beta chains from one sample sequenced in a study of blood T cell repertoires in COVID-19. Sequencing used immunoSEQ multiplex PCR; TCRdb keeps in-frame clones, though not all of them. The sample has about 480,000 clones, more than 75% seen once. The sample was PBMCs or T cells enriched from blood (not recorded which). Source of these receptors: a woman between 35 and 50 years old who had recovered from COVID-19.

The V and J genes are TRBV4-3 and TRBJ2-1; 9 nucleotides align to TRBD1. Losses at the gene ends were 2 bases for V and 5 bases for J; bases not matched to a gene: 4. The CDR3 length is 15 residues. CDR1 and CDR2 from the germline V gene are LGHNA and YSLEER. The DNA for the CDR3 is TGCGCCAGCAGCCAATCACGGACAGGGGACAATGAGCAGTTCTTC. This gives the protein CASSQSRTGDNEQFF.

This chain uses TRBV7-2 with TRBJ1-1, with D possibly TRBD1 on 6 matching bases. Germline CDR1 reads SGHTA; CDR2 reads FQGNSA. Trimming stripped 2 bases from V and 5 bases from J, with 18 bases between. The CDR3 spans 16 residues. This chain's CDR3 is CASSLSYRVGETEAFF. CDR3 nucleotide sequence: TGTGCCAGCAGCTTATCTTACAGGGTTGGGGAGACTGAAGCTTTCTTT.

The J gene is TRBJ2-7, the V gene TRBV20-1; 11 bases match TRBD2. V shed 3 bases, J shed 6 bases, and the junction held 7 bases outside the gene matches. The CDR3 extends over 14 amino acids. Germline loops: CDR1 DFQATT, CDR2 SNEGSKA (reference sequence). The CDR3 here is CSASPTSGAREQYF. Written as DNA, the CDR3 is TGCAGTGCTAGTCCGACTAGCGGGGCCCGCGAGCAGTACTTC.

The J gene is TRBJ1-1, the V gene TRBV18; 7 positions match TRBD1. With V trimmed by 6 bases and J by 4 bases, 8 bases remained unmatched. The CDR3 extends over 14 amino acids. The germline V gene has CDR1 KGHSH and CDR2 LQKENI. CDR3 DNA sequence: TGTGCCAGCTCCCCTGACAGGGACATCACTGAAGCTTTCTTT. It codes for CASSPDRDITEAFF. The full variable domain, completed using reference TRBV18 and TRBJ1-1, is NAGVMQNPRHLVRRRGQEARLRCSPMKGHSHVYWYRQLPEEGLKFMVYLQKENIIDESGMPKERFSAEFPKEGPSILRIQQVVRGDSAAYFCASSPDRDITEAFFGQGTRLTVV.

The chain combines TRBV11-2 with TRBJ2-5; TRBD2 matches 7 bases. Per germline, CDR1 SGHAT and CDR2 FQNNGV. After removal of 2 bases from V and 4 bases from J, the junction contained 1 base not matched to a gene. The CDR3 runs to 13 residues. CDR3 sequence: CASSLWEGETQYF. CDR3 DNA sequence: TGTGCCAGCAGCTTATGGGAGGGAGAGACCCAGTACTTC.

The chain joins TRBV5-1 to TRBJ2-1; 10 bases agree with TRBD1. The CDR3 extends over 16 amino acids. V was pared by 0 bases and J by 7 bases, with 7 bases of the junction left unmatched. The germline CDR1 and CDR2 sequences are SGHRS and YFSETQ. CDR3 nucleotide sequence: TGCGCCAGCAGCTTGGTCGGGACAGGGGTTGCGAATGAGCAGTTCTTC. Encoded protein: CASSLVGTGVANEQFF. Full variable domain (outside the CDR3, taken from reference TRBV5-1 and TRBJ2-1): KAGVTQTPRYLIKTRGQQVTLSCSPISGHRSVSWYQQTPGQGLQFLFEYFSETQRNKGNFPGRFSGRQFSNSRSEMNVSTLELGDSALYLCASSLVGTGVANEQFFGPGTRLTVL.

With respect to this clone: A read error may produce the germline difference seen at one junction end. The chain couples TRBV11-2 to TRBJ1-2; unclear D gene. The CDR3 length is 12 residues. The V gene's germline CDR1 is SGHAT and CDR2 FQNNGV. The CDR3 sequence is CASTPTGRIGSF. CDR3 bases: TGTGCCAGCACCCCCACGGGCCGCATTGGGAGCTTC.

The chain combines TRBV29-1 with TRBJ1-4; D is undetermined. Germline loops: CDR1 SQVTM, CDR2 ANQGSEA. The CDR3 is made up of 13 amino acids. V shed 7 bases and J shed 4 bases, with 13 bases lying between them. The CDR3 DNA sequence: TGCAGCGCATTGGTGGAGGTTAATGAAAAACTGTTTTTT. This sequence encodes CSALVEVNEKLFF.

The chain recombines TRBV13 with TRBJ2-5, with D perhaps matching TRBD2 (6 bases). There are 15 residues in the CDR3. The V and J ends lost 0 bases and 4 bases respectively, with 12 bases between them. From germline, CDR1 is PRHDT and CDR2 FYEKMQ (reference sequence). Here the CDR3 reads CASSLGSGVRETQYF. Here the CDR3 DNA reads TGTGCCAGCAGCTTAGGCTCGGGGGTAAGAGAGACCCAGTACTTC.

The gene calls are TRBV27 and TRBJ2-7; TRBD2 matches at 7 bases. The CDR3 runs 15 residues. The junction had 13 bases not matched to a gene; V was cut back by 6 bases and J by 5 bases. Germline values: CDR1 MNHEY, CDR2 SMNVEV (reference sequence). CDR3 in DNA: TGTGCCAGCAGGGCGGTGTGGGAGGGTTTTCACGAGCAGTACTTC. Translated, it gives CASRAVWEGFHEQYF.

The chain couples TRBV9 to TRBJ1-2; 9 nucleotides line up with TRBD1. The CDR3 length is 16 residues. Germline V gene lookup returns CDR1 SGDLS and CDR2 YYNGEE. V dropped 3 bases and J dropped 8; count of bases not matched to a gene: 14. CDR3 DNA sequence: TGTGCCAGCAGCGCCAGACCTGTTACAGGGGGCACCGGCTACACCTTC. This codes for CASSARPVTGGTGYTF.

This chain links TRBV10-3 with TRBJ1-2; D is possibly TRBD1 (6 bases). This CDR3 contains 17 residues. Germline V gene sequence: CDR1 ENHRY, CDR2 SYGVKD. V lost 3 bases and J lost 8, with 25 bases in between. The CDR3 nucleotides read TGTGCCATCAGTGACGGACAGAAAAACCTCTATGGTTACGGCTACACCTTC. It is translated as CAISDGQKNLYGYGYTF.

The V and J genes are TRBV2 and TRBJ2-5; possibly TRBD2 for D (5 bases). CDR1 and CDR2 from the germline V gene are SNHLY and FYNNEI. The CDR3 length is 14 residues. Trimming took off 7 bases at V and 5 bases at J, with 17 bases between the two ends. The CDR3, as DNA: TGTGCCAGCAATTGGCTAGCTGGGCGGGAGACCCAGTACTTC. Amino acids: CASNWLAGRETQYF.

This clone was observed a handful of times. V and J are TRBV9 and TRBJ1-6; 7 positions match TRBD1. The CDR3 runs 15 residues. The V segment lost 0 bases and the J segment 6 bases; nucleotides outside the gene matches: 3. The germline gives CDR1 SGDLS, CDR2 YYNGEE. In DNA, the CDR3 is TGTGCCAGCAGCGTAGGGGGGACAGCTAATTCACCCCTCCACTTT. Amino acid sequence: CASSVGGTANSPLHF.